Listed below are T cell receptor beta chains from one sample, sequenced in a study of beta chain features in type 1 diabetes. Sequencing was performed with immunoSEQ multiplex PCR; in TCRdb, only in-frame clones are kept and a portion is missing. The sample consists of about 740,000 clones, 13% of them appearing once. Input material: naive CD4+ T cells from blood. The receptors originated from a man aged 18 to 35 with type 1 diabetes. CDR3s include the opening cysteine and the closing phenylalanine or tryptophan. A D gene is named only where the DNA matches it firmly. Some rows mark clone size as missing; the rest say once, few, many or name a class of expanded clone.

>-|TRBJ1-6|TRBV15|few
TGTGCCACTAGGGAGGGGGTCAATTCACCCCTCCACTTT
CATREGVNSPLHF
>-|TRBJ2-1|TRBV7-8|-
TGTGCCAGCAGCTCACGCCGGGATGCCGCTTACAATGAGCAGTTCTTC
CASSSRRDAAYNEQFF
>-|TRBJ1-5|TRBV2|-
TGTGCCAGCAGTGAACCCCCCGGCCAGCAGCCCCAGCATTTT
CASSEPPGQQPQHF
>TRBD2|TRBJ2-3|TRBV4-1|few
TGCGCCAGCAGCCAAGGGGCCTTAGCGGGGGCAGATACGCAGTATTTT
CASSQGALAGADTQYF
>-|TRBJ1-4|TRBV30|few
TGTGCCTGGCAGGGCCTCAGTGAAAAACTGTTTTTT
CAWQGLSEKLFF
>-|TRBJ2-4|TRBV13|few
TGTGCCAGCAGCTTACAGGGATCAAAAAACATTCAGTACTTC
CASSLQGSKNIQYF
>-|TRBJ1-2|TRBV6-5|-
TGTGCCAGCAGTGGAACAGCCGTCTATGGCTACACCTTC
CASSGTAVYGYTF
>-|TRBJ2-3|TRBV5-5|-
TGTGCCAGCAGCTTGGTACAGCTCACAGATACGCAGTATTTT
CASSLVQLTDTQYF
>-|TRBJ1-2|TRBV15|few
TGTGCCACCAGCAGAGATCGGACGGGTAGAGGCTACACCTTC
CATSRDRTGRGYTF
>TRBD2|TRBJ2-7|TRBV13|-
TGTGCCAGCAGCTCGACGGGACTAGCGGGTATTGGGTCCGAGCAGTACTTC
CASSSTGLAGIGSEQYF
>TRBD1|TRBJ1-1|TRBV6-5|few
TGTGCCAGCAGTGGGATGGGACAGGGACTCACTGAAGCTTTCTTT
CASSGMGQGLTEAFF
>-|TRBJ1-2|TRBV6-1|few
TGTGCCAGCAGTCGACCGATTTATGGCTACACCTTC
CASSRPIYGYTF
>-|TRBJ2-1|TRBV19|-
TGTGCCAGTAGTATTTGGGGGGCTGAGCAGTTCTTC
CASSIWGAEQFF
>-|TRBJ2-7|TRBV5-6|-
TGTGCCAGCAGCTTGGATGGGACGGGGGACACCTACGAGCAGTACTTC
CASSLDGTGDTYEQYF
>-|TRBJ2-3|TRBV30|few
TGTGCCTGGGGGCGGACCTCCACAGATACGCAGTATTTT
CAWGRTSTDTQYF
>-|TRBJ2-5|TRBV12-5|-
TGTGCTAGTGGTAACCAAGAGACCCAGTACTTC
CASGNQETQYF
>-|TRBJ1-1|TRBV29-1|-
TGCAGCGTTGAACAGTCGGGCACTGAAGCTTTCTTT
CSVEQSGTEAFF
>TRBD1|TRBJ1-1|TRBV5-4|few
TGTGCCAGCAGCTGGGGGACAGGGGAAGACACTGAAGCTTTCTTT
CASSWGTGEDTEAFF
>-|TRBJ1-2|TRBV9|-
TGTGCCAGCAGCACCAGGGGAGACCGGGATGGCTACACCTTC
CASSTRGDRDGYTF
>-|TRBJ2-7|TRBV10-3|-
TGTGCCACCTGGACGGACACGGAACCGTACGAGCAGTACTTC
CATWTDTEPYEQYF
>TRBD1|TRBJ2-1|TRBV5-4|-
TGTGCCAGCAGCTTCGGACAGGGGGCGAATGAGCAGTTCTTC
CASSFGQGANEQFF
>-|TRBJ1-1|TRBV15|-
TGTGCCACCAGCAGAGATCGGACGAGGAACACTGAAGCTTTCTTT
CATSRDRTRNTEAFF
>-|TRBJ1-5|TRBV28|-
TGTGCCAGCCAACAGGGAAACAATCAGCCCCAGCATTTT
CASQQGNNQPQHF
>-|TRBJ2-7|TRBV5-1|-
TGCGCCAGCAGCCTGGAACGGGACGAGCAGTACTTC
CASSLERDEQYF
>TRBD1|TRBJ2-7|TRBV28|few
TGTGCCAGCTGCAGACAGGGGAGCTCCTACGAGCAGTACTTC
CASCRQGSSYEQYF
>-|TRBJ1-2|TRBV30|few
TGTGCCTGGAGTGTACAAGGGGGCTACACCTTC
CAWSVQGGYTF
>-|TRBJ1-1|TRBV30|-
TGTGCCTGGAGTAGTAAGGCGCCAAAGAAAGCTTTCTTT
CAWSSKAPKKAFF
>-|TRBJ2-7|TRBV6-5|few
TGTGCCAGCAGTTACGCGGGAATGGGTTCCTACGAGCAGTACTTC
CASSYAGMGSYEQYF
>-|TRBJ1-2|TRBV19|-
TGTGCCAGTAGTATAGCTTGGACATCATACACCTATGGCTACACCTTC
CASSIAWTSYTYGYTF
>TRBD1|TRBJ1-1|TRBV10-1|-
TGCGCCAGCAGCCTCCACAGGGGGGAGGATGGTGAAGCTTTCTTT
CASSLHRGEDGEAFF
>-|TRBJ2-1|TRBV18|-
TGTGCCAGCTCACCTCAGGAGGTAGGGGCCTACAATGAGCAGTTCTTC
CASSPQEVGAYNEQFF
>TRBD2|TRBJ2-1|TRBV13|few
TGTGCCAGCAGCCCCTATAGCGGGGGAATAGACAATGAGCAGTTCTTC
CASSPYSGGIDNEQFF
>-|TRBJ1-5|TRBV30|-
TGTGCCTGGAGTTATCAGGGAGATCAGCCCCAGCATTTT
CAWSYQGDQPQHF
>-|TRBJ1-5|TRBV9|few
TGTGCCAGCAGCCCAGGAGGGGGTGGTAGCAATCAGCCCCAGCATTTT
CASSPGGGGSNQPQHF
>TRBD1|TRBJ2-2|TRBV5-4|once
TGTGCCAGCACCTGGGGGACAGGGGTCACCGGGGAGCTGTTTTTT
CASTWGTGVTGELFF
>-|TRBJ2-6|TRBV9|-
TGTGCCAGCAGCGTAGCACAGGGATCTGGGGCCAACGTCCTGACTTTC
CASSVAQGSGANVLTF
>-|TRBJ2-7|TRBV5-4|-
TGTGCCAGCAGCCTGGACACCCGGATCTACGAGCAGTACTTC
CASSLDTRIYEQYF
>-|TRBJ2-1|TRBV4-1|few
TGCGCCAGCAGCCCGGACCGAGGAGATGAGCAGTTCTTC
CASSPDRGDEQFF
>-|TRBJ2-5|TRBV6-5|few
TGTGCCCGCGCGAACAGCCCTTCGGAGACCCAGTACTTC
CARANSPSETQYF
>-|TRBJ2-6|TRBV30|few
TGTGCCTGGAGTAAGGGGATTGCTGGGGCCAACGTCCTGACTTTC
CAWSKGIAGANVLTF
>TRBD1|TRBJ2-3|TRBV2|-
TGTGCCAGCAGTTCGACAGGGTTAGGCACAGATACGCAGTATTTT
CASSSTGLGTDTQYF
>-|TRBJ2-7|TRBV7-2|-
TGTGCCAGCAGCCCGAAGGGAACAGGGAGCTCCTACGAGCAGTACTTC
CASSPKGTGSSYEQYF
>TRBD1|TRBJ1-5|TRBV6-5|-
TGTGCCAGCAGGGGGGACAGTTATAGCAATCAGCCCCAGCATTTT
CASRGDSYSNQPQHF
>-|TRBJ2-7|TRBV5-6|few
TGTGCCAGCAGCTTGGATCTAGGGCCGTCGCAAGAGCAGTACTTC
CASSLDLGPSQEQYF
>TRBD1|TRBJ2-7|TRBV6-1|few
TGTGCCAGCAGTGGGAAGGGACAGACTACCTTAGTGGGCGAGCAGTACTTC
CASSGKGQTTLVGEQYF
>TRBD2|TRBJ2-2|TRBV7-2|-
TGTGCCAGCAGCTTTGCGGGGGTTGGCACCGGGGAGCTGTTTTTT
CASSFAGVGTGELFF
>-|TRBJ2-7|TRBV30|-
TGTGCCTGGAGACGCATTGGGGGAGCAGAGGAGTACTTC
CAWRRIGGAEEYF
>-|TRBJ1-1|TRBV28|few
TGTGCCAGCACCATGAACACTGAAGCTTTCTTT
CASTMNTEAFF
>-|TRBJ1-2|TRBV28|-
TGTGCCAGCAGTTTGGACGGTAACTATGGCTACACCTTC
CASSLDGNYGYTF
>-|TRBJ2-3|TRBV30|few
TGTGCCTGGACCGGAGAAACAGATACGCAGTATTTT
CAWTGETDTQYF
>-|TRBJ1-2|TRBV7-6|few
TGTGCCAGCAGCAAAGACAGGAACTATGGCTACACCTTC
CASSKDRNYGYTF
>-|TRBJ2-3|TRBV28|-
TGTGCCAGCAGTCTTCCTGTCGCGGGGTCTACAGATACGCAGTATTTT
CASSLPVAGSTDTQYF
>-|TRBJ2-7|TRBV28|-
TGTGCCAGCGGACTGACAGCTACCTCCTACGAGCAGTACTTC
CASGLTATSYEQYF
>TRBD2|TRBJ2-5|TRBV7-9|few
TGTGCCAGCAGCCCCAGGCGGGGGGCCATGGAGACCCAGTACTTC
CASSPRRGAMETQYF
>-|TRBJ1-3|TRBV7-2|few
TGTGCCAGCAGCCCCAAGAACCACGGAAACACCATATATTTT
CASSPKNHGNTIYF
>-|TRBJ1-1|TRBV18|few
TGTGCCAGCTCGGGGTCAAAAGATACTGAAGCTTTCTTT
CASSGSKDTEAFF
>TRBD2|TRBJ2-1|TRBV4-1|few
TGCGCCAGCAGCGAGACTAGCGGGGGGGCCTACTACAATGAGCAGTTCTTC
CASSETSGGAYYNEQFF
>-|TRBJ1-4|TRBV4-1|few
TGCGCCAGCACCCCAGGTGGAGGCGAGAGAGGGGAAAAACTGTTTTTT
CASTPGGGERGEKLFF
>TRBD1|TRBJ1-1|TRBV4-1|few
TGCGCCAGCAGCCGAGGGGAGGGGGCGGTGACTGAAGCTTTCTTT
CASSRGEGAVTEAFF
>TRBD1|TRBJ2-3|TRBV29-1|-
TGCAGCGCCTTAGGGACAGGGGGGGATACGCAGTATTTT
CSALGTGGDTQYF